This is a list of T cell receptor beta chains from one sample in a study of blood T cells in healthy people across ages. TCRdb reprocessed the 5' RACE reads with MiXCR, giving one entry per CDR3 protein. The table has roughly 1,000,000 distinct CDR3 sequences, roughly 24% seen once. Another study also made use of these data, one on T cells of mothers and their children.

Material: blood. All receptors derive from a girl aged 2 to 9 in good health. CDR3s include the opening cysteine and the closing phenylalanine or tryptophan. The D gene is left open where the match is weak. Only some rows state a clone size, as once, few, many or a class for expanded clones.

V gene	clone size	J gene	D gene	CDR3 protein	CDR3 DNA
TRBV20-1	.	TRBJ2-3	.	CSARTAGPTDTQYF	TGCAGTGCTAGGACGGCGGGACCCACAGATACGCAGTATTTT
TRBV18	few	TRBJ2-5	TRBD2	CASSARTSGSGETQYF	TGTGCCAGCTCAGCCCGGACTAGCGGGAGCGGGGAGACCCAGTACTTC
TRBV2	few	TRBJ2-5	.	CASSPGMEGTQYF	TGTGCCAGCAGTCCAGGGATGGAGGGGACCCAGTACTTC
TRBV15	.	TRBJ1-3	.	CATSRDQGIGNTIYF	TGTGCCACCAGCAGAGATCAGGGGATCGGAAACACCATATATTTT
TRBV14	.	TRBJ2-3	.	CASSQSGGSTDTQYF	TGTGCCAGCAGCCAATCCGGGGGCTCGACAGATACGCAGTATTTT
TRBV25-1	few	TRBJ1-6	TRBD1	CTSSEGPGTGVSPLHF	TGTACCAGCAGTGAGGGTCCGGGGACAGGGGTTTCACCCCTCCACTTT
TRBV29-1	.	TRBJ2-1	.	CSVEDEDRNNEQFF	TGCAGCGTTGAAGATGAGGACCGAAACAATGAGCAGTTCTTC
TRBV24-1	many	TRBJ2-7	TRBD1	CATSDGDRLIYEQYF	TGTGCCACCAGTGATGGGGACAGGCTGATCTACGAGCAGTACTTC
TRBV5-1	.	TRBJ2-2	.	CASRTTANTGELFF	TGCGCCAGCAGGACTACCGCGAACACCGGGGAGCTGTTTTTT
TRBV6-5	few	TRBJ2-2	TRBD2	CASSYLAGGPGELFF	TGTGCCAGCAGCTACCTAGCGGGGGGGCCCGGGGAGCTGTTTTTT
TRBV12-3/TRBV12-4	.	TRBJ2-3	TRBD1	CASTTGTATDTQYF	TGTGCCAGCACTACCGGGACAGCCACAGATACGCAGTATTTT
TRBV5-4	few	TRBJ2-1	TRBD1	CASSLDRVSDEQFF	TGTGCCAGCAGCCTGGACAGGGTGTCGGATGAGCAGTTCTTC
TRBV12-5	.	TRBJ2-3	.	CASGPPTRPDTQYF	TGTGCTAGTGGTCCGCCGACTAGGCCAGATACGCAGTATTTT
TRBV20-1	.	TRBJ2-1	.	CSAPGTHARNEQFF	TGCAGTGCCCCAGGGACCCACGCGCGTAATGAGCAGTTCTTC
TRBV27	few	TRBJ1-2	TRBD1	CASSYGTGDVYTF	TGTGCCAGCAGTTATGGGACAGGGGACGTCTACACCTTC
TRBV28	few	TRBJ2-5	.	CASSYPPGYQETQYF	TGTGCCAGCAGTTATCCTCCGGGGTACCAAGAGACCCAGTACTTC
TRBV6-2/TRBV6-3	.	TRBJ1-1	.	CASSSYPQGAFF	TGTGCCAGCAGCTCTTATCCCCAAGGAGCTTTCTTT
TRBV9	few	TRBJ1-2	.	CASSVATSGVGGYTF	TGTGCCAGCAGCGTAGCTACGAGCGGGGTTGGTGGCTACACCTTC
TRBV10-3	few	TRBJ1-4	.	CAISDWGEKLFF	TGTGCCATCAGTGATTGGGGGGAGAAACTGTTTTTT
TRBV29-1	few	TRBJ2-5	.	CSVGGRMQETQYF	TGCAGCGTTGGGGGAAGAATGCAAGAGACCCAGTACTTC
TRBV27	.	TRBJ2-1	.	CASSLSAGQTYNEQFF	TGTGCCAGCAGTTTATCGGCGGGACAGACCTACAATGAGCAGTTCTTC
TRBV7-3	.	TRBJ2-6	.	CASSTHQGSHSGANVLTF	TGTGCCAGCAGCACGCATCAGGGGTCCCACTCTGGGGCCAACGTCCTGACTTTC
TRBV4-1	.	TRBJ2-5	TRBD1	CASSQVTQGAGETQYF	TGCGCCAGCAGCCAAGTAACCCAGGGGGCCGGAGAGACCCAGTACTTC
TRBV6-1	.	TRBJ2-2	TRBD2	CASSGGRLTGELFF	TGTGCCAGCAGTGGCGGGAGACTGACCGGGGAGCTGTTTTTT
TRBV6-5	.	TRBJ1-6	.	CASSTQGGYNSPLHF	TGTGCCAGCAGTACCCAGGGTGGCTATAATTCACCTCTCCACTTT
TRBV18	.	TRBJ2-3	.	CASSPPVGTDTQYF	TGTGCCAGCTCACCGCCAGTCGGCACAGATACGCAGTATTTT
TRBV20-1	.	TRBJ1-1	.	CSARRDMNTEAFF	TGCAGTGCCCGAAGGGATATGAACACTGAAGCTTTCTTT
TRBV28	many	TRBJ2-5	.	CASSSSRGRSF	TGTGCCAGCAGTAGTAGCAGGGGTCGGTCCTTC
TRBV5-6	.	TRBJ2-6	TRBD1	CASSRQGAASGANVLTF	TGTGCCAGCAGCCGGCAGGGGGCCGCCTCTGGGGCCAACGTCCTGACTTTC
TRBV12-3/TRBV12-4	many	TRBJ2-2	.	CASSIHNTGELFF	TGTGCCAGTAGTATACACAATACCGGGGAGCTGTTTTTT
TRBV12-3/TRBV12-4	.	TRBJ2-6	.	CASKTGPSGANVLTF	TGTGCCAGTAAAACAGGACCCTCTGGGGCCAACGTCCTGACTTTC
TRBV20-1	.	TRBJ2-5	.	CSAREGTEQETQYF	TGCAGTGCTAGAGAGGGCACTGAACAAGAGACCCAGTACTTC
TRBV20-1	.	TRBJ1-1	.	CSDPQNGQNTEAFF	TGCAGTGATCCCCAGAATGGGCAGAACACTGAAGCTTTCTTT
TRBV28	.	TRBJ2-1	.	CASIRAAPAYNEQFF	TGTGCCAGCATTAGAGCCGCGCCCGCCTACAATGAGCAGTTCTTC
TRBV29-1	many	TRBJ2-5	TRBD2	CSVVGLEETQYF	TGCAGCGTCGTCGGACTAGAAGAGACCCAGTACTTC